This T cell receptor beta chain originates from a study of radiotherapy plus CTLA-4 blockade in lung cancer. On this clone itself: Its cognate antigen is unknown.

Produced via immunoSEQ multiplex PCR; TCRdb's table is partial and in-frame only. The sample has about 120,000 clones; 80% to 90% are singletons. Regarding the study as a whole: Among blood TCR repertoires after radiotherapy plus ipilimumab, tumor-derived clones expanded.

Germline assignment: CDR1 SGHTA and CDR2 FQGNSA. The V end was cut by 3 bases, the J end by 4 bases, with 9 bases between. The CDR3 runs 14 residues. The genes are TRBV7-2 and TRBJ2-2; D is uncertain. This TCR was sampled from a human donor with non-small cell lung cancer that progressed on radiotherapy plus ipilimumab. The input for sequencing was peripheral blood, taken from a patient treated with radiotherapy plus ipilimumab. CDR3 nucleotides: TGTGCCAGCAGCTTTGGGTCCCCCACCGGGGAGCTGTTTTTT. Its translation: CASSFGSPTGELFF. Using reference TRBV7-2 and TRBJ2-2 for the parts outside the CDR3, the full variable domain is GAGVSQSPSNKVTEKGKDVELRCDPISGHTALYWYRQSLGQGLEFLIYFQGNSAPDKSGLPSDRFSAERTGGSVSTLTIQRTQQEDSAVYLCASSFGSPTGELFFGEGSRLTVL.